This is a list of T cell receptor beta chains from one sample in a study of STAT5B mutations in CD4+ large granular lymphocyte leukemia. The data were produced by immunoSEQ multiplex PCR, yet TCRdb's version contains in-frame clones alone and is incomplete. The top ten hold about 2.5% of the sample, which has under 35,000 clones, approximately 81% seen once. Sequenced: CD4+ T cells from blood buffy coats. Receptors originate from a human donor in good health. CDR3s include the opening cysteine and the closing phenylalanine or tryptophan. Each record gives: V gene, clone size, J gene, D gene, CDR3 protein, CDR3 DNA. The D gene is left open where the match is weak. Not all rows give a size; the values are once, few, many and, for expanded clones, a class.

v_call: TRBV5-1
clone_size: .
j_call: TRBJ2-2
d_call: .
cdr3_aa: CASRVSVTGELFF
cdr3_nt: TGCGCCAGCCGTGTGAGTGTGACCGGGGAGCTGTTTTTT

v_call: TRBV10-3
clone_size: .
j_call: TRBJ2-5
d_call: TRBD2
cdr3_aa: CAITGLATKEGETQYF
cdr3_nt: TGTGCCATCACGGGACTAGCGACAAAGGAGGGTGAGACCCAGTACTTC

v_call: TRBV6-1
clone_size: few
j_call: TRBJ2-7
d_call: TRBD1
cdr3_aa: CASSAGTDYEQYF
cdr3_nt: TGTGCCAGCAGTGCAGGGACAGACTACGAGCAGTACTTC

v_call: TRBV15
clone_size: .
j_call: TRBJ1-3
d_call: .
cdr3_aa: CATSNRTNTIYF
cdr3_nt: TGTGCCACCAGCAACAGGACGAACACCATATATTTT

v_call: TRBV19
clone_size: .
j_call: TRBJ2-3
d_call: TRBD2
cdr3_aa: CASSIGTSVFTDTQYF
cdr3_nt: TGTGCCAGTAGTATAGGGACTAGCGTTTTTACAGATACGCAGTATTTT

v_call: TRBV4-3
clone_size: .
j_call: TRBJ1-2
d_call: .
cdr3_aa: CASSQDRNGYGYTF
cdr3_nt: TGCGCCAGCAGCCAAGACCGAAACGGCTATGGCTACACCTTC

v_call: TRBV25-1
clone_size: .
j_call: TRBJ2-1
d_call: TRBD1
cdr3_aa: CASSETGTAQGNEQFF
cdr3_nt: TGTGCCAGCAGTGAGACAGGGACAGCTCAAGGGAATGAGCAGTTCTTC

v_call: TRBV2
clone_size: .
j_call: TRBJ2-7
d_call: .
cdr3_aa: CASNEGASREQYF
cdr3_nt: TGTGCCAGCAACGAGGGAGCCTCAAGAGAGCAGTACTTC

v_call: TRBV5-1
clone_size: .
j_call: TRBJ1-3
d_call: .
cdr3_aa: CASSLEGVTGNTIYF
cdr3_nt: TGCGCCAGCAGCTTGGAAGGGGTAACTGGAAACACCATATATTTT

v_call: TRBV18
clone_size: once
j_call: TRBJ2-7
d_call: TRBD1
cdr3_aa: CASSLGQGGTYEQYF
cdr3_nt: TGTGCCAGCTCACTCGGACAGGGGGGAACCTACGAGCAGTACTTC

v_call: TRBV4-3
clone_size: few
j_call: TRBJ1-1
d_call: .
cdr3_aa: CASSQDNTEAFF
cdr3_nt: TGCGCCAGCAGCCAAGATAACACTGAAGCTTTCTTT

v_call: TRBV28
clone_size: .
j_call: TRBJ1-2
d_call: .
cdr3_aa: CASNARSYGYTF
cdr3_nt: TGTGCCAGCAACGCCAGGAGCTATGGCTACACCTTC

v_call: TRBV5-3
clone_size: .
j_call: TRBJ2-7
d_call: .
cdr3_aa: CATSWDPHEQYF
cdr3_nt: TGTGCCACCTCTTGGGACCCCCACGAGCAGTACTTC

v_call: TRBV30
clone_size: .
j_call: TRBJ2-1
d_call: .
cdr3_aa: CAWSFREGFGSYNEQFF
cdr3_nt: TGTGCCTGGAGTTTTCGGGAAGGGTTCGGATCCTACAATGAGCAGTTCTTC

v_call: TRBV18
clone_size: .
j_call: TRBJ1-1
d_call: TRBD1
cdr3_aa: CASSPQGGDTEAFF
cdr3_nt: TGTGCCAGCTCGCCTCAAGGGGGCGACACTGAAGCTTTCTTT

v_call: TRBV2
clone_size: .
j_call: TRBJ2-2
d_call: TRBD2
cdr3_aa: CASSAGTSPTGELFF
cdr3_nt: TGTGCCAGCAGTGCTGGGACTAGCCCCACCGGGGAGCTGTTTTTT

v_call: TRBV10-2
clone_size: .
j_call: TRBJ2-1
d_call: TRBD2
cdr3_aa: CATGTSKGEQFF
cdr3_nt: TGCGCCACCGGGACTAGTAAAGGGGAGCAGTTCTTC

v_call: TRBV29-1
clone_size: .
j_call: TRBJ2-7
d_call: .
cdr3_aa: CSVGGGHLYEQYF
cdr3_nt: TGCAGCGTTGGGGGGGGACACCTGTACGAGCAGTACTTC

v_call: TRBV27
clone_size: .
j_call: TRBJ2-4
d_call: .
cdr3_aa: CASRPYGTPTELAKNIQYF
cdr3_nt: TGTGCCAGCAGGCCCTATGGGACACCTACCGAACTAGCCAAAAACATTCAGTACTTC

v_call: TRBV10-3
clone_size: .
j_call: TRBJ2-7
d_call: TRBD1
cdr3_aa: CATKGQGGDEQYF
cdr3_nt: TGTGCCACCAAGGGACAGGGGGGAGACGAGCAGTACTTC

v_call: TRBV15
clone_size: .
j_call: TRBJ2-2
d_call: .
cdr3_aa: CATSRDRPGTLAGELFF
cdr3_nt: TGTGCCACCAGCAGAGATCGTCCAGGGACCTTGGCCGGGGAGCTGTTTTTT

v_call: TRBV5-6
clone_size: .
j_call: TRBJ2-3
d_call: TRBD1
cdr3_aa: CASSLVGRGLADTQYF
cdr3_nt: TGTGCCAGCAGCTTGGTGGGCAGGGGGCTCGCAGATACGCAGTATTTT

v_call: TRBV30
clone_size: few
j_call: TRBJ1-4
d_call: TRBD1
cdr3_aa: CAWKQTGATNEKLFF
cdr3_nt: TGTGCCTGGAAGCAGACAGGGGCAACTAATGAAAAACTGTTTTTT

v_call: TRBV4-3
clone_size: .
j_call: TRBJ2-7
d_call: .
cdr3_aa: CASSQVEETEQYF
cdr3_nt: TGCGCCAGCAGCCAAGTGGAGGAGACCGAGCAGTACTTC

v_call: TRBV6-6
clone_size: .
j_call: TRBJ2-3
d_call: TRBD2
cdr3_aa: CASSHQLLAGDTQYF
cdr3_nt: TGTGCCAGCAGTCACCAGCTACTAGCGGGGGATACGCAGTATTTT

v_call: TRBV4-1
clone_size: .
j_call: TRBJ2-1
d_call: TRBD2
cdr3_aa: CASSQERLAGGPGNEQFF
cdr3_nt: TGCGCCAGCAGCCAAGAGAGGCTAGCGGGAGGGCCGGGGAATGAGCAGTTCTTC

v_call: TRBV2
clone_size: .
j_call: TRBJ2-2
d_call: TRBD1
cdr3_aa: CASSAGQGGTGELFF
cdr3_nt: TGTGCCAGCAGTGCAGGACAGGGGGGCACCGGGGAGCTGTTTTTT

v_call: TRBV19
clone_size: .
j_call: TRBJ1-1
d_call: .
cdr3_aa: CASSRYGSVGTEAFF
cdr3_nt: TGTGCCAGTAGCCGTTACGGTTCGGTGGGCACTGAAGCTTTCTTT

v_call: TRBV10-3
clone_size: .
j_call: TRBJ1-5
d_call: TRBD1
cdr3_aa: CAISLTGDQPQHF
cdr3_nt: TGTGCCATCAGCCTTACAGGGGACCAGCCCCAGCATTTT

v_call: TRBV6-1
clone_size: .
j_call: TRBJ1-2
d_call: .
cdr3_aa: CASSTGGETGYTF
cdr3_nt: TGTGCCAGCAGTACCGGGGGGGAGACTGGCTACACCTTC

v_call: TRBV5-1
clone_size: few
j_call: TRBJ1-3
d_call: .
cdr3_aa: CASSLERGPYGNTIYF
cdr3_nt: TGCGCCAGCAGCTTGGAAAGGGGACCATACGGAAACACCATATATTTT

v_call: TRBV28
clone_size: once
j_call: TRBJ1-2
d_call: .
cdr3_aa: CASSLGGYGYTF
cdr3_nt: TGTGCCAGCAGTTTAGGGGGTTATGGCTACACCTTC

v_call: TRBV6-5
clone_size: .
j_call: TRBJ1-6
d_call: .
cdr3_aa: CASSYSGGLNSPLHF
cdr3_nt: TGTGCCAGCAGTTACTCGGGGGGGCTTAATTCACCCCTCCACTTT

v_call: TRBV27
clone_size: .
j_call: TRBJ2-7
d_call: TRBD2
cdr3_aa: CATRTSGTYEQYF
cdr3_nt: TGTGCCACCAGGACTAGCGGCACCTACGAGCAGTACTTC

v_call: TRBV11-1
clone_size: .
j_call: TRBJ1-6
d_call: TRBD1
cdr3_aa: CASSRTGNNSPLHF
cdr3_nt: TGTGCCAGCAGCCGGACAGGGAATAATTCACCCCTCCACTTT

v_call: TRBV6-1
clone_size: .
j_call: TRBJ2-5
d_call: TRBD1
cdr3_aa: CASSAQGAQETQYF
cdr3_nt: TGTGCCAGCAGTGCACAGGGGGCCCAAGAGACCCAGTACTTC

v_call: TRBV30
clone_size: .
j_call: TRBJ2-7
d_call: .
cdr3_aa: CAWSDRFRSYEQYF
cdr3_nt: TGTGCCTGGAGTGACAGGTTCAGGTCCTACGAGCAGTACTTC

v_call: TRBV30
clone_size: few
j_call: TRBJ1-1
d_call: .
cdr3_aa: CAWSPPLSSGNTEAFF
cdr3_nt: TGTGCCTGGAGTCCCCCACTTAGTTCTGGGAACACTGAAGCTTTCTTT

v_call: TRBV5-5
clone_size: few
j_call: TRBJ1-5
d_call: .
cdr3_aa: CASSLEALYSNQPQHF
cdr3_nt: TGTGCCAGCAGCTTGGAGGCTCTTTATAGCAATCAGCCCCAGCATTTT

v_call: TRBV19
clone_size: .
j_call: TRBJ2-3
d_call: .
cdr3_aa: CASSTHTDTQYF
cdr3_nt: TGTGCCAGCTCGACCCACACAGATACGCAGTATTTT

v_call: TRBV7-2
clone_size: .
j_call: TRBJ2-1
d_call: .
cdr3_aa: CASSLVREQFF
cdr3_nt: TGTGCCAGCAGCTTAGTACGTGAGCAGTTCTTC

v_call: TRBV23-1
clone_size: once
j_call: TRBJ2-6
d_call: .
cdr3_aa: CASIGGGIAASGANVLTF
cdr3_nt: TGCGCCAGCATAGGAGGGGGAATTGCGGCCTCTGGGGCCAACGTCCTGACTTTC

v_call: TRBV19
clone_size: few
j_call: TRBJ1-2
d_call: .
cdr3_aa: CAARQNPAGYTF
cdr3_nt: TGTGCTGCGCGCCAAAACCCTGCTGGCTACACCTTC

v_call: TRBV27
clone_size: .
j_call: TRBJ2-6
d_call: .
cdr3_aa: CASSGGRSSGANVLTF
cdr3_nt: TGTGCCAGCAGTGGGGGCCGCAGCTCTGGGGCCAACGTCCTGACTTTC

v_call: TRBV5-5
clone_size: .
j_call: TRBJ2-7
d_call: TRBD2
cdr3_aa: CASSLGPLAGVSYEQYF
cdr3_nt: TGTGCCAGCAGCTTGGGCCCCCTAGCGGGGGTATCCTACGAGCAGTACTTC

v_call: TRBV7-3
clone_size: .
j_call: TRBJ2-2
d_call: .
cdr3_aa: CASSCPIDTTNTGELFF
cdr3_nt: TGTGCCAGCAGCTGTCCTATCGACACTACGAACACCGGGGAGCTGTTTTTT